This T cell receptor (beta chain) originates from a study of beta chain features in type 1 diabetes. Notes on the study in general: VDJ junctions in type 1 diabetes patients carried more deletions and fewer insertions. Significant though moderate, a shortening of TCRB CDR3s appeared in all four CD4+ subsets of Type 1 diabetes patients.

Roughly 110 mL of blood, on average, came from one heparinised draw per donor. Via the markers CD45RO/CCR7/CD25/CD127/CD95/CD27, stem cell-like memory, regulatory, central memory and naive CD4+ cells were sorted. Sequenced material consisted of expressed TCRB transcripts (all of the isolated RNA was reverse transcribed). The table came from immunoSEQ multiplex PCR; TCRdb's copy has only in-frame clones and leaves some out. The sample shows about 370,000 clones, 9.5% to 10% of them seen only once. Remarks on this clone: Its antigen is not identified.

The sample was central memory CD4+ T cells from blood. This sequence was found in a man aged 25 to 45 with type 1 diabetes.

The CDR3 sequence is CASSQDSGRPYEQYF. As DNA, the CDR3 is TGTGCCAGCAGCCAAGATAGCGGGAGACCCTACGAGCAGTACTTC. This rearrangement joins TRBV4-2 to TRBJ2-7; 9 bases fit TRBD2. J gave up 2 bases and V 0 bases, and 2 bases lay outside the gene matches. This CDR3 spans 15 amino acids. Germline CDR1 is LGHNA and CDR2 is YNFKEQ.